The 12 T cell receptor beta chains below come from one sample, sequenced in a study of control samples from healthy donors and cancer patients. Profiling relied on immunoSEQ multiplex PCR, and the TCRdb table lists in-frame clones only, not all of them. The table lists 200,000 or so clones, about 95% of them singletons. Sequenced input: blood. These receptors were taken from a man aged 45-60 years in good health.

The chain is built from TRBV9 and TRBJ2-3; 9 positions match TRBD2. Germline assignment: CDR1 SGDLS and CDR2 YYNGEE. This CDR3 contains 15 residues. Trimming removed 3 bases from V and 1 base from J; junction bases left unmatched: 3. The DNA of the CDR3 is TGTGCCAGCAGCGAGCGGGGGGCTGGCACAGATACGCAGTATTTT. It is translated as CASSERGAGTDTQYF.

Only one count was recorded for this clone. The V call is TRBV30, the J call TRBJ2-7, with D uncertain. Per germline, CDR1 GTSNPN and CDR2 SVGIG (reference sequence). The CDR3 totals 11 residues. Trimming removed 1 base from V and 7 bases from J, with 8 bases in between. CDR3 sequence reads: CAWSGLGEQYF. The CDR3 bases are TGTGCCTGGAGTGGTCTGGGGGAGCAGTACTTC.

This clone was recorded once. The chain joins TRBV3-1 (or the pseudogene TRBV3-2) to TRBJ2-5, with D possibly TRBD2 on 5 matching bases. The V gene lost 4 bases and the J gene lost 4 bases, with 10 bases spanning the gap. This CDR3 spans 13 amino acids. CDR1 is LGHDT, CDR2 YNNKEL, per germline (reference sequence). CDR3: CASSLLAVETQYF. The CDR3 region has the DNA TGTGCCAGCAGCCTCCTAGCTGTAGAGACCCAGTACTTC.

The rearrangement links TRBV28 to TRBJ1-1, with a possible D match to TRBD1 (5 bases). The length of the CDR3 is 12 residues. The germline CDR1 and CDR2 sequences are MDHEN and SYDVKM. The V end lost 6 bases, the J end lost 6 bases, and 11 bases lay between the germline ends. The CDR3 nucleotides read TGTGCCAGCAGGCAGGGTGAGGCTGAAGCTTTCTTT. Translating it yields CASRQGEAEAFF.

V usage is TRBV7-3 and J usage is TRBJ2-3; the D is unclear. Germline V gene lookup returns CDR1 SGHTA and CDR2 FQGTGA. The CDR3 is 14 amino acids. V was clipped by 2 bases and J by 4 bases, with 10 bases between them. CDR3 coding DNA: TGTGCCAGCAGCTTATCCCCGGAATCAGATACGCAGTATTTT. Its protein is CASSLSPESDTQYF.

V gene TRBV19 combines with J gene TRBJ1-5; D is uncertain. The CDR3 runs to 15 residues. Per germline, CDR1 LNHDA and CDR2 SQIVND (reference sequence). Trimming stripped 6 bases from V and 3 bases from J, with 15 bases between. The CDR3 sequence: CASRTPLGLNQPQHF. CDR3 bases: TGTGCCAGTAGAACACCACTCGGACTCAATCAGCCCCAGCATTTT. Together with reference TRBV19 and TRBJ1-5, the CDR3 gives the full variable domain: DGGITQSPKYLFRKEGQNVTLSCEQNLNHDAMYWYRQDPGQGLRLIYYSQIVNDFQKGDIAEGYSVSREKKESFPLTVTSAQKNPTAFYLCASRTPLGLNQPQHFGDGTRLSIL.

This chain connects TRBV5-1 to TRBJ2-2, with 9 bases that match TRBD1. CDR3 size: 16 residues. V shed 4 bases, J shed 5 bases, and the junction held 9 bases outside the gene matches. Germline loops: CDR1 SGHRS, CDR2 YFSETQ. The CDR3 reads CASSPPGQGWTGELFF. The CDR3 DNA follows: TGCGCCAGCAGCCCTCCGGGACAGGGCTGGACCGGGGAGCTGTTTTTT.

The CDR3, as DNA: TGTGCCAGCAGACCGGGCTCGGACACCATATATTTT. Its translation: CASRPGSDTIYF. The chain uses TRBV5-5 and TRBJ1-3; no firm D call. CDR3 size: 12 residues. Germline CDR1 reads SGHKS; CDR2 reads YYEKEE (reference sequence). Trimming took 5 bases from V and 8 from J, leaving 11 bases between them.

This rearrangement joins TRBV5-4 to TRBJ1-6; D might be TRBD1 (5 bases). Germline CDR1 is SGHNT and CDR2 is YYREEE (reference sequence). The CDR3 extends over 14 amino acids. V lost 3 bases and J 10 bases, leaving 14 bases between the germline ends. CDR3 protein: CASSSLGGSSPLHF. DNA for the CDR3: TGTGCCAGCAGCTCCCTCGGGGGTAGCTCACCCCTCCACTTT.

The chain uses TRBV5-6 and TRBJ2-2; TRBD2 might be the D (6 bases). CDR1 and CDR2 from the germline V gene are SGHDT and YYEEEE. The CDR3 is 15 residues long. Trimming left V 9 bases short and J 4 bases short, with 19 bases between. Written as DNA, the CDR3 is TGTGCCACCCTAGCGTCGGCCGCTTCCACCGGGGAGCTGTTTTTT. Amino acid sequence: CATLASAASTGELFF.

The chain links TRBV5-1 to TRBJ2-1, with 11 bases lining up with TRBD2. The CDR3 is 15 residues long. Germline trimming cut 4 bases from V and 4 bases from J; bases unmatched to any gene: 4. Germline V gene data show CDR1 as SGHRS and CDR2 as YFSETQ. The CDR3 DNA sequence: TGCGCCAGCAGCCCACTAGCGGGGGTGTACAATGAGCAGTTCTTC. The encoded protein is CASSPLAGVYNEQFF.

DNA for the CDR3: TGTGCCAGCTCACCCACGATGGACTATGGCTACACCTTC. The encoded protein is CASSPTMDYGYTF. This chain uses TRBV18 with TRBJ1-2; D is ambiguous. V was pared by 3 bases and J by 3 bases, with 8 bases between. CDR1 KGHSH and CDR2 LQKENI come from the germline V gene. This CDR3 spans 13 amino acids.